This T cell receptor (beta chain) came from a study of T cell responses to AZD1222 COVID-19 vaccine. Study results and caveats: Females made up more of the donors, who were largely white British, and clonal diversity may have come out too low.

Comment on this clone: Its antigen remains unknown.

V dropped 6 bases and J dropped 2 bases, with 11 bases sitting between them. CDR1 MNHEY and CDR2 SVGAGI come from the germline V gene. CDR3 length: 14 residues. Clones were sequenced by immunoSEQ multiplex PCR, and TCRdb holds only the in-frame ones, with some missing. The sample lists roughly 130,000 clones, just over 85% occurring once. The material was peripheral blood, obtained on day 0 of AZD1222 vaccination. The clonotype was recovered from an adult in good health. V and J are TRBV6-5 and TRBJ1-5; D call uncertain. In DNA form, the CDR3 reads TGTGCCAGCAGAGCGAATAGAGGCAATCAGCCCCAGCATTTT. Translation gives CASRANRGNQPQHF.